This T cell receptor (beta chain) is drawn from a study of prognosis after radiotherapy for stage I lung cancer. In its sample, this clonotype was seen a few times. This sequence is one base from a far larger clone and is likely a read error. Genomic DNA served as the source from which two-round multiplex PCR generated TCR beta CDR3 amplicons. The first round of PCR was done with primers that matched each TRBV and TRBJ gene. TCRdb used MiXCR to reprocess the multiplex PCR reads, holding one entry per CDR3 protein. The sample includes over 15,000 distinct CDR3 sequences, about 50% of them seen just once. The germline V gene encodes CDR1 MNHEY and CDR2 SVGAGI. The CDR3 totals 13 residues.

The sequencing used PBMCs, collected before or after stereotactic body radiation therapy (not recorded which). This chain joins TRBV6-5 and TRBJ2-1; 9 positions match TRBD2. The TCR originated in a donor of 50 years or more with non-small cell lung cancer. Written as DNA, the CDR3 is TGTGCCATCAGTGAAGCTAGCGGGACGGGGCAGTTCTTC. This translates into CAISEASGTGQFF.